This T cell receptor beta chain was retrieved from a study of T cell repertoires in cytomegalovirus infection. Study in general: Through public TCR beta signatures, both CMV infection and matching HLA type were indicated.

Study results and limitations: Cumulated frequencies of public TCR beta families served to identify carriers of CMV plus the relevant HLA. HLA-C-restricted CMV-specific TCR beta clonotypes prevailed in the ex vivo response.

This clonotype was counted ten times or more. What it recognizes is unknown. TCRdb analysed the reads with MiXCR anew, one entry per CDR3 protein. The table records approximately 180,000 distinct CDR3 sequences, 9.5% of them present only once. This CDR3 contains 15 residues. V lost 3 bases and J lost 7; bases outside the gene matches: 10. This clonotype originated in a human donor in good health (CMV status not recorded). Some clones in this sample may be carry-over from other donors' samples. The rearrangement joins TRBV12-3 or TRBV12-4 to TRBJ1-1; 8 nucleotides align to TRBD1. The source material was PBMCs. The CDR3 loop is CASSLRGTGTYEAFF. The CDR3 DNA sequence: TGTGCCAGCAGTTTGCGTGGGACAGGAACGTATGAAGCTTTCTTT.